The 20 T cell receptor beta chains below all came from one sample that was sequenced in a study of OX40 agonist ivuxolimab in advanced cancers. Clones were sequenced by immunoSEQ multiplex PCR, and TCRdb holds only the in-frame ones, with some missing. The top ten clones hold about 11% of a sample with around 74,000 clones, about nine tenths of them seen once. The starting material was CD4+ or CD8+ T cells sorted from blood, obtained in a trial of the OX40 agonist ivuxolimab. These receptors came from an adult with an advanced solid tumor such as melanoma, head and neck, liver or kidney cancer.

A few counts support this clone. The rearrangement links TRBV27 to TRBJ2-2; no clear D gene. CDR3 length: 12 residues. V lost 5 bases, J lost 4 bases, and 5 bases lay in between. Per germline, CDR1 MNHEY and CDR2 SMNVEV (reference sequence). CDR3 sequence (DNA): TGTGCCAGCAGTCTGCCCACCGGGGAGCTGTTTTTT. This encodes CASSLPTGELFF.

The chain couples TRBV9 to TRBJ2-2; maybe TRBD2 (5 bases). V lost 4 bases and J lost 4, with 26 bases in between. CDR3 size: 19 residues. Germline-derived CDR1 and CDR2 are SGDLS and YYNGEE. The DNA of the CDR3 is TGTGCCAGCAGCATAAGGACCCGGGATCTGAGACCCTTCACCGGGGAGCTGTTTTTT. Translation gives CASSIRTRDLRPFTGELFF.

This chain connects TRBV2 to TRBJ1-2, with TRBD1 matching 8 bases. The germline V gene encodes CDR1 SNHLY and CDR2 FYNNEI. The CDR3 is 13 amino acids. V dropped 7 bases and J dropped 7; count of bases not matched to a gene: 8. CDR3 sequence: CASISQGAGGYTF. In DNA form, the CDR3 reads TGTGCCAGCATCTCTCAGGGGGCGGGTGGCTACACCTTC.

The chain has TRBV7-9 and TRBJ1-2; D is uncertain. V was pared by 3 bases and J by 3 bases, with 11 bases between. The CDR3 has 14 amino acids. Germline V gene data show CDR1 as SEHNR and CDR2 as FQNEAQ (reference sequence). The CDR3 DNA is TGTGCCAGCAGCTTCGTACCAGGCCACTATGGCTACACCTTC. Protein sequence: CASSFVPGHYGYTF. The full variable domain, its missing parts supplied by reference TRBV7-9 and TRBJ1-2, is DTGVSQNPRHKITKRGQNVTFRCDPISEHNRLYWYRQTLGQGPEFLTYFQNEAQLEKSRLLSDRFSAERPKGSFSTLEIQRTEQGDSAMYLCASSFVPGHYGYTFGSGTRLTVV.

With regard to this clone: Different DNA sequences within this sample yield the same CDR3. The CDR3 sequence is CSVQGDQETQYF. CDR3 nucleotides: TGCAGTGTCCAGGGGGACCAAGAGACCCAGTACTTC. J is TRBJ2-5 and V is TRBV29-1, with 7 bases identical to TRBD1. The germline gives CDR1 SQVTM, CDR2 ANQGSEA. This CDR3 is built from 12 residues.

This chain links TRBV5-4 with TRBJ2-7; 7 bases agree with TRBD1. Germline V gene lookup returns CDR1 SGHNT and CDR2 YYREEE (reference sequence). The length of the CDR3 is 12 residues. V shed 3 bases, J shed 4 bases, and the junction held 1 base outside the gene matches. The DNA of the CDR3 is TGTGCCAGCAGCTGGGGACAGTACGAGCAGTACTTC. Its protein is CASSWGQYEQYF. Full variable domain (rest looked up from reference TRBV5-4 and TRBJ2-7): ETGVTQSPTHLIKTRGQQVTLRCSSQSGHNTVSWYQQALGQGPQFIFQYYREEENGRGNFPPRFSGLQFPNYSSELNVNALELDDSALYLCASSWGQYEQYFGPGTRLTVT.

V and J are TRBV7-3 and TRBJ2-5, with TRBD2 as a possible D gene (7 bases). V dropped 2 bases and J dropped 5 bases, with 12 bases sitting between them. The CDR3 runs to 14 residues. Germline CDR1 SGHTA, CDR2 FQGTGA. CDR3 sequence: CASSLGGAYETQYF. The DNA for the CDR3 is TGTGCCAGCAGCTTAGGGGGGGCCTATGAGACCCAGTACTTC.

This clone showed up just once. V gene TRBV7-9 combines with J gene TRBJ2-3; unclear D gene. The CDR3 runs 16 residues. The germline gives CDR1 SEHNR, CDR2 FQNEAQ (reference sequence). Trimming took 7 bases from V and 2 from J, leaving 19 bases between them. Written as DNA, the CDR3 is TGTGCCAGCACGGCCGAGGCCCGCGGATACACAGATACGCAGTATTTT. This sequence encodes CASTAEARGYTDTQYF.

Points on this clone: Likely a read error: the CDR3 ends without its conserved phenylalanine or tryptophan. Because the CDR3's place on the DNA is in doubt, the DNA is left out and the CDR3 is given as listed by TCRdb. The CDR3 protein is CASRPGDRRPEV. This chain links TRBV12-2 with TRBJ1-4; TRBD1, the D gene given by the table, was not confirmed from the DNA. TRBV12-2 is tagged as a pseudogene. The CDR3 is 12 residues long, counting both termini.

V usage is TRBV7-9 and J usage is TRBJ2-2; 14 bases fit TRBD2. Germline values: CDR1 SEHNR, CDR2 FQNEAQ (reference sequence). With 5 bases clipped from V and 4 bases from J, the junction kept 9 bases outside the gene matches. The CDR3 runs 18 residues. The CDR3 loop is CASSDRLAGGQSTGELFF. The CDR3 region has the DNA TGTGCCAGCAGCGATCGACTAGCGGGGGGGCAAAGCACCGGGGAGCTGTTTTTT.

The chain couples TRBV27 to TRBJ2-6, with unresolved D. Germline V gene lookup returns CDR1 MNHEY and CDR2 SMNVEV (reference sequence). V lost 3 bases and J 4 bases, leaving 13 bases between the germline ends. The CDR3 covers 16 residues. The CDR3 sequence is CASSFIGFSGANVLTF. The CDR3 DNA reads TGTGCCAGCAGTTTTATCGGGTTTTCGGGGGCCAACGTCCTGACTTTC.

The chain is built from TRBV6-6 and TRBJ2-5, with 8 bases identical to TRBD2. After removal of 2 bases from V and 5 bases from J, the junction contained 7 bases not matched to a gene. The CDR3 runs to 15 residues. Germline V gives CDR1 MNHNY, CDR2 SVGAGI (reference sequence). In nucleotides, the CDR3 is TGTGCCAGCAGTTACGTCGGGGGGGCCGCGGAGACCCAGTACTTC. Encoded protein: CASSYVGGAAETQYF.

Written as DNA, the CDR3 is TGTGCCAGTAGTATAGATCTGGCGGGGGGATTAAATGAGCAGTTCTTC. This sequence encodes CASSIDLAGGLNEQFF. The chain carries TRBV19 and TRBJ2-1; TRBD2 matches at 8 bases. Germline lookup yields CDR1 LNHDA and CDR2 SQIVND (reference sequence). The J segment lost 7 bases and the V segment lost 0 bases, leaving 8 bases of the junction unmatched. The CDR3 contains 16 residues.

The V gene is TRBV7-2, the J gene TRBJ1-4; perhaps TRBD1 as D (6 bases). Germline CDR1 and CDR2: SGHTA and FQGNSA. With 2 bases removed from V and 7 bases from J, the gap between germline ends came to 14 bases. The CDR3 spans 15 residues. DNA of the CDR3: TGTGCCAGCAGCTTACTTCCAGGGGAGGGTGAAAAACTGTTTTTT. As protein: CASSLLPGEGEKLFF.

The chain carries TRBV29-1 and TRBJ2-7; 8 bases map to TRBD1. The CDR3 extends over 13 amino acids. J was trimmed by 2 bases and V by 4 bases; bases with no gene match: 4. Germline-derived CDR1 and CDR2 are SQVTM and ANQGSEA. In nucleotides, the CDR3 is TGCAGCGTTGGAGACAGGGGAACCTACGAGCAGTACTTC. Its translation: CSVGDRGTYEQYF.

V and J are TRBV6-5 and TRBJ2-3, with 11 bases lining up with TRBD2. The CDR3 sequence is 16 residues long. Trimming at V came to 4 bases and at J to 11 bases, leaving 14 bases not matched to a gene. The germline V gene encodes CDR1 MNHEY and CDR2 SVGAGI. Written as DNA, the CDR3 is TGTGCCAGCAGTTCCCCCGGGACTAGCGGAGGAATCAAGCAGTATTTT. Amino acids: CASSSPGTSGGIKQYF.

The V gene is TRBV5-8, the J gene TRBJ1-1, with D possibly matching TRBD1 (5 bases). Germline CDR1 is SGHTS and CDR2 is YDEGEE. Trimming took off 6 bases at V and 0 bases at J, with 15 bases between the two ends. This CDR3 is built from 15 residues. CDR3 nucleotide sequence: TGTGCCAGCACCCTGGGCGGGGGTCTGAACACTGAAGCTTTCTTT. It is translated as CASTLGGGLNTEAFF.

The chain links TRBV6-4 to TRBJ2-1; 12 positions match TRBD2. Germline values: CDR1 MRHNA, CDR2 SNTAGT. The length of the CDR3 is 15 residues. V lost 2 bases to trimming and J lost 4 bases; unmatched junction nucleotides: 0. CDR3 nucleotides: TGTGCCAGCAGTGACCTAGCGGGGGGGTACAATGAGCAGTTCTTC. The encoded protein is CASSDLAGGYNEQFF.

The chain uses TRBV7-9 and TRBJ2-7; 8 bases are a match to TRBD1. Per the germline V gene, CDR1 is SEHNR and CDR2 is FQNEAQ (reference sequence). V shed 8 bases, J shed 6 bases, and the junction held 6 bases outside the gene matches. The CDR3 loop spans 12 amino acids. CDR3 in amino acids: CASDRGNGEQYF. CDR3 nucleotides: TGTGCCAGCGACAGGGGAAATGGCGAGCAGTACTTC.

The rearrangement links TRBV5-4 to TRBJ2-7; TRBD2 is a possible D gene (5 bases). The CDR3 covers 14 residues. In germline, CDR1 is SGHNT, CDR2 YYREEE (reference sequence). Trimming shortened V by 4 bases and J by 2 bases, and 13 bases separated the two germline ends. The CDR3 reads CASSALDGTYEQYF. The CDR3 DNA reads TGTGCCAGCAGCGCGCTGGACGGGACCTACGAGCAGTACTTC.